A selection of T cell receptor beta chains follows, all from one sample in a study of blood T cells in healthy people across ages. MiXCR was run by TCRdb on the 5' RACE reads, yielding one entry per CDR3 protein. The sample holds 1.5 million to 2 million distinct CDR3 sequences, just under 50% seen once. Sequencing used blood. The receptors were sampled from a woman aged 40 to 50 in good health. The CDR3 runs from the conserved cysteine through the conserved F or W. Each record gives: V gene, clone size, J gene, D gene, CDR3 protein, CDR3 DNA. A D gene is named only where the DNA matches it firmly. Clone sizes are given selectively: once, few, many, or a class where the clone is expanded.

TRBV6-2/TRBV6-3	-	TRBJ2-7	TRBD2	CASIGGLGFYEQYF	TGTGCCAGCATCGGCGGACTAGGTTTCTACGAGCAGTACTTC
TRBV7-9	few	TRBJ2-7	-	CASSLGPPGVYEQYF	TGTGCCAGCAGCTTAGGCCCGCCGGGGGTCTACGAGCAGTACTTC
TRBV5-1	few	TRBJ2-5	-	CASSLQARQETQYF	TGCGCCAGCAGCTTGCAGGCGCGGCAAGAGACCCAGTACTTC
TRBV7-2	few	TRBJ2-3	-	CASRLGASTDTQYF	TGTGCCAGCAGACTGGGGGCTAGCACAGATACGCAGTATTTT
TRBV13	-	TRBJ2-4	-	CASSLARGGQYF	TGTGCCAGCAGCTTAGCCAGGGGAGGGCAGTACTTC
TRBV24-1	-	TRBJ1-2	TRBD1	CATSDPQGAGYGYTF	TGTGCCACCAGTGATCCTCAGGGGGCAGGATATGGCTACACCTTC
TRBV7-8	-	TRBJ1-5	-	CASSPDPDQPQHF	TGTGCCAGCAGCCCGGACCCAGATCAGCCCCAGCATTTT
TRBV7-9	-	TRBJ2-5	-	CASSWDRGVQETQYF	TGTGCCAGCAGTTGGGACCGAGGCGTCCAAGAGACCCAGTACTTC
TRBV6-2/TRBV6-3	-	TRBJ2-7	-	CASSYYRDIREQYF	TGTGCCAGCAGTTACTACCGGGACATCCGGGAGCAGTACTTC
TRBV6-5	few	TRBJ2-3	TRBD2	CASSYSGGEITDTQYF	TGTGCCAGCAGTTACTCGGGGGGGGAGATCACAGATACGCAGTATTTT
TRBV7-8	-	TRBJ2-2	-	CASSEEGGINTGELFF	TGTGCCAGCAGCGAAGAGGGGGGCATAAACACCGGGGAGCTGTTTTTT
TRBV20-1	once	TRBJ2-7	TRBD1	CSARDSNRGPLYEQYF	TGCAGTGCTAGAGATTCAAACAGGGGGCCCCTCTACGAGCAGTACTTC
TRBV4-3	-	TRBJ1-2	TRBD1	CASSRGTGAGYGYTF	TGCGCCAGCAGCCGTGGGACAGGGGCAGGGTATGGCTACACCTTC
TRBV12-5	-	TRBJ2-7	TRBD2	CASGSLWTGTSGTYEQYF	TGTGCTAGTGGTTCGTTGTGGACCGGGACTAGCGGAACCTACGAGCAGTACTTC
TRBV9	-	TRBJ2-1	-	CASSVGGVGVSEQFF	TGTGCCAGCAGCGTAGGAGGGGTAGGTGTCAGCGAGCAGTTCTTC
TRBV21-1	few	TRBJ2-1	-	CASSKGGGLIGSYNEQFF	TGTGCCAGCAGCAAAGGAGGCGGGCTAATTGGCTCCTACAATGAGCAGTTCTTC
TRBV4-2	-	TRBJ1-1	-	CASSQYEREAFF	TGTGCCAGCAGCCAATATGAGCGTGAAGCTTTCTTT
TRBV7-2	once	TRBJ2-2	-	CASSLFQQVPTGELFF	TGTGCCAGCAGCTTATTTCAACAGGTTCCCACCGGGGAGCTGTTTTTT
TRBV7-9	-	TRBJ1-2	-	CASSLAGVTRGGYTF	TGTGCCAGCAGCTTAGCTGGGGTTACTCGTGGCGGCTACACCTTC
TRBV7-3	-	TRBJ2-5	-	CASSPTPGVQETQYF	TGTGCCAGCAGCCCAACCCCGGGGGTCCAAGAGACCCAGTACTTC
TRBV24-1	few	TRBJ2-3	TRBD1	CATSDPGTVTDTQYF	TGTGCCACCAGTGACCCCGGGACAGTTACAGATACGCAGTATTTT
TRBV29-1	many	TRBJ2-1	TRBD1	CSVGQGGWNEQFF	TGCAGCGTGGGACAGGGGGGGTGGAATGAGCAGTTCTTC